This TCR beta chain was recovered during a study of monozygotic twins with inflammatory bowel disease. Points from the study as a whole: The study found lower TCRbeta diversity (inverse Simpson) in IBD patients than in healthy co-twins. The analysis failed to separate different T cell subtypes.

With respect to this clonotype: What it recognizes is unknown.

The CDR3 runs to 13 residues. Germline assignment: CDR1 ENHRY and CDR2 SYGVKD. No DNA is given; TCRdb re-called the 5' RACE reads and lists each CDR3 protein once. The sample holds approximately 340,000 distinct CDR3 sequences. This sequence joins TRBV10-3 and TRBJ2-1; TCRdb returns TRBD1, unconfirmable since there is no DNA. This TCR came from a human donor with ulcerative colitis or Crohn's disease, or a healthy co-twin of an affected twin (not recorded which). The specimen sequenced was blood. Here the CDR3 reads CAISDQQGNEQFF.